The rows below give T cell receptor beta chains drawn from one sample of a study of human T cells and chemical hapten exposure. One entry per CDR3 protein results from TCRdb running MiXCR on the RACE reads. The data hold around 200,000 distinct CDR3 sequences, with under 30% observed a single time. The sample here was whole blood, taken in connection with sensitization to the hapten diphenylcyclopropenone (DPC). The receptors were gathered from a woman in her thirties or forties with alopecia areata. Some clones in this sample may be carry-over from other donors' samples. Both conserved end residues are part of each CDR3. The order of the fields is J gene, D gene, clone size, V gene, CDR3 DNA, CDR3 protein. A D gene is named only where the DNA matches it firmly. The size field is filled for only some rows; it gives once, few, many or a size class.

J: TRBJ2-7; D: -; size: -; V: TRBV6-2/TRBV6-3; DNA: TGTGCCAGCAGACCTCGCGGGGTCCCCCGCCGGGACTTC; CDR3: CASRPRGVPRRDF
J: TRBJ2-2; D: -; size: -; V: TRBV20-1; DNA: TGCAGTGCAAAACCGACGAACACCGGGGAGCTGTTTTTT; CDR3: CSAKPTNTGELFF
J: TRBJ2-5; D: -; size: -; V: TRBV29-1; DNA: TGCAGCGTTGAAGATGGAGGGGGGGGAGAGACCCAGTACTTC; CDR3: CSVEDGGGGETQYF
J: TRBJ1-1; D: TRBD1; size: few; V: TRBV4-1; DNA: TGCGCCAGCAGCGGGAGACAGGGAGGTGCCTCCGAAGCTTTCTTT; CDR3: CASSGRQGGASEAFF
J: TRBJ1-4; D: TRBD1; size: -; V: TRBV7-9; DNA: TGTGCCAGCAGCTTAGCGCGGGACAGCAATGAAAAACTGTTTTTT; CDR3: CASSLARDSNEKLFF
J: TRBJ2-5; D: TRBD2; size: few; V: TRBV25-1; DNA: TGTGCCAGCATGGCGGCGGGAGCGCGAGGGGAGACCCAGTACTTC; CDR3: CASMAAGARGETQYF
J: TRBJ1-4; D: -; size: -; V: TRBV5-5; DNA: TGTGCCAGCAGCGGGGGACTACAAACTAATGAAAAACTGTTTTTT; CDR3: CASSGGLQTNEKLFF
J: TRBJ2-3; D: -; size: -; V: TRBV27; DNA: TGTGCCAGCAGTTCCCCGGGCACAGATACGCAGTATTTT; CDR3: CASSSPGTDTQYF
J: TRBJ2-3; D: TRBD1; size: -; V: TRBV5-1; DNA: TGCGCCAGCAGCGGGGGACAGGGGGCTCTTCGAGATACGCAGTATTTT; CDR3: CASSGGQGALRDTQYF
J: TRBJ2-3; D: -; size: many; V: TRBV24-1; DNA: TGTGCCACCAGTGATTACACCGACCGGCTCGCAGATACGCAGTATTTT; CDR3: CATSDYTDRLADTQYF
J: TRBJ2-7; D: TRBD1; size: -; V: TRBV7-9; DNA: TGTGCCAGCAGCTCACGACAGGGACCCCAGTGGCACGAGCAGTACTTC; CDR3: CASSSRQGPQWHEQYF
J: TRBJ1-1; D: TRBD1; size: few; V: TRBV6-2/TRBV6-3; DNA: TGTGCCAGCAGCGCACAGGGGTTGAACACTGAAGCTTTCTTT; CDR3: CASSAQGLNTEAFF
J: TRBJ2-1; D: -; size: few; V: TRBV29-1; DNA: TGCAGCGTTTCCATGACCCTCTACAATGAGCAGTTCTTC; CDR3: CSVSMTLYNEQFF
J: TRBJ1-6; D: -; size: few; V: TRBV28; DNA: TGTGCCAGCAGGGCCGGAGGGGGATATTCGGATTCACCCCTCCACTTT; CDR3: CASRAGGGYSDSPLHF
J: TRBJ1-5; D: -; size: -; V: TRBV11-1; DNA: TGTGCCAGCAGCTTTAGTCTCGGCCAGCCCCAGCATTTT; CDR3: CASSFSLGQPQHF
J: TRBJ1-5; D: TRBD1; size: few; V: TRBV2; DNA: TGTGCCAGCAGCGCGGGACAGGGTACACGTCAGCCCCAGCATTTT; CDR3: CASSAGQGTRQPQHF
J: TRBJ2-3; D: -; size: -; V: TRBV7-2; DNA: TGTGCCAGCAGCCCGTCGTCCGCAGATACGCAGTATTTT; CDR3: CASSPSSADTQYF
J: TRBJ2-1; D: TRBD2; size: many; V: TRBV4-3; DNA: TGCGCCAGCAACCTCGGACTAGCGGGATCCTACAATGAGCAGTTCTTC; CDR3: CASNLGLAGSYNEQFF
J: TRBJ2-5; D: -; size: few; V: TRBV20-1; DNA: TGCAGTGCTAGAGCGTTTCGAGGAATCCAGGAGACCCAGTACTTC; CDR3: CSARAFRGIQETQYF
J: TRBJ2-5; D: TRBD1; size: few; V: TRBV20-1; DNA: TGCAGTGCTGTAGGGGGCCGGGCGGAGACCCAGTACTTC; CDR3: CSAVGGRAETQYF
J: TRBJ2-3; D: -; size: -; V: TRBV4-1; DNA: TGCGCCAGCAGCCAGGAAGGACCGTACACAGATACGCAGTATTTT; CDR3: CASSQEGPYTDTQYF
J: TRBJ1-1; D: -; size: -; V: TRBV15; DNA: TGTGCCACCAGCAGAGACATCAGCACCAACACTGAAGCTTTCTTT; CDR3: CATSRDISTNTEAFF
J: TRBJ2-1; D: TRBD1; size: once; V: TRBV18; DNA: TGTGCCAGCTCACCTGCTCCTGACAGGGAGCATGAGCAGTTCTTC; CDR3: CASSPAPDREHEQFF
J: TRBJ2-7; D: TRBD1; size: -; V: TRBV6-5; DNA: TGTGCCAGCAGACGGCCGGGACAGGTTCCCTACGAGCAGTACTTC; CDR3: CASRRPGQVPYEQYF